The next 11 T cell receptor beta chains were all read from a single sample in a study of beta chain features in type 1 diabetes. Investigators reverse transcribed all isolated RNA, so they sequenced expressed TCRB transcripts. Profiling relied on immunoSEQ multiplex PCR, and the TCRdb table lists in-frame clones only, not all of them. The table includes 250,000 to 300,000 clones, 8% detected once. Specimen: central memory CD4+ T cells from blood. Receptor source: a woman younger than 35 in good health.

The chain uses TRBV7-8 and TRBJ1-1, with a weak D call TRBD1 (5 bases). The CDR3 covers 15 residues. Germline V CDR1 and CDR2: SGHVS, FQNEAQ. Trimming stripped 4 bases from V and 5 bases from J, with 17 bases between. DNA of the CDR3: TGTGCCAGCAGCTCACAAGGGGAGCGGGGGACTGAAGCTTTCTTT. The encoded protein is CASSSQGERGTEAFF.

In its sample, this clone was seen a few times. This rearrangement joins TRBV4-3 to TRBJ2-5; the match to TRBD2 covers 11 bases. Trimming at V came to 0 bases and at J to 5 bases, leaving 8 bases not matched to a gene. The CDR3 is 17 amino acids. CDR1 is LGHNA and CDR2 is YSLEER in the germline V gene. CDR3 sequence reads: CASSQDASGGPGETQYF. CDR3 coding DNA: TGCGCCAGCAGCCAAGACGCTAGCGGGGGGCCTGGGGAGACCCAGTACTTC.

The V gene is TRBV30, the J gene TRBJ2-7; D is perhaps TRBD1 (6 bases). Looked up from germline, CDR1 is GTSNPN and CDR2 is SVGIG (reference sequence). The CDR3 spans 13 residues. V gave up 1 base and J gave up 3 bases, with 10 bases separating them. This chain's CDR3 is CAWSGLGGYEQYF. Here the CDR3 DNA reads TGTGCCTGGAGTGGGCTAGGGGGCTACGAGCAGTACTTC.

CDR3 sequence: CASSLDAGRMNSPLHF. The CDR3 DNA reads TGCGCCAGCAGCTTGGATGCGGGACGGATGAATTCACCCCTCCACTTT. The J gene is TRBJ1-6, the V gene TRBV5-1; D is perhaps TRBD1 (5 bases). The CDR3 has 16 residues. Germline CDR1 is SGHRS and CDR2 is YFSETQ. V shed 0 bases and J shed 7 bases, with 14 bases lying between them.

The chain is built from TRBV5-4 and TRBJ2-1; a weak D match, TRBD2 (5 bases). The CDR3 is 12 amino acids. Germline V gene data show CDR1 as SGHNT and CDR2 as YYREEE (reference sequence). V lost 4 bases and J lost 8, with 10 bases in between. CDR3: CASSPLGDEQFF. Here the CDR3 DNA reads TGTGCCAGCAGCCCGTTGGGAGATGAGCAGTTCTTC.

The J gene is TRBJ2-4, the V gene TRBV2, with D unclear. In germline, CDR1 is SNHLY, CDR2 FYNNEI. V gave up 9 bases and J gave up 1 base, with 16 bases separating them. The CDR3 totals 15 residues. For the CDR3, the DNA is TGTGCCAGTGAGGATCGCTCCGGGGCCAAAAACATTCAGTACTTC. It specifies CASEDRSGAKNIQYF.

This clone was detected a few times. The CDR3 DNA follows: TGTGCCAGCAGCTTCACGACAGGGCGCAATGAGCAGTTCTTC. Translating it yields CASSFTTGRNEQFF. The chain carries TRBV5-4 and TRBJ2-1, with 7 bases matching TRBD1. The CDR3 is made up of 14 amino acids. Per germline, CDR1 SGHNT and CDR2 YYREEE (reference sequence). The V and J ends lost 2 bases and 6 bases, in that order; junction bases with no gene match: 5.

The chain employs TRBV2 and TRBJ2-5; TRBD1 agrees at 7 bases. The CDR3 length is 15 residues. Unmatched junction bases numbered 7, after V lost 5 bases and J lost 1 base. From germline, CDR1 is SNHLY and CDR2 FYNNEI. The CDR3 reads CASSYGQDLQETQYF. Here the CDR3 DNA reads TGTGCCAGCAGTTACGGACAGGACCTCCAAGAGACCCAGTACTTC.

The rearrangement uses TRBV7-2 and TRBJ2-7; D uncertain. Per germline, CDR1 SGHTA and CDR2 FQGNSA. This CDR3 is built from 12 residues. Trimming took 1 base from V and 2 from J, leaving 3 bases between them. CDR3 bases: TGTGCCAGCAGCTTAGAGACCTACGAGCAGTACTTC. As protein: CASSLETYEQYF.

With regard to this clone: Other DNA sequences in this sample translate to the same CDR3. CDR3 region: CASSFGTGGDTQYF. The CDR3 DNA reads as TGTGCCAGCAGCTTCGGGACTGGGGGAGATACGCAGTATTTT. The chain is built from TRBV7-2 and TRBJ2-3; D is possibly TRBD2 (6 bases). In germline, CDR1 is SGHTA, CDR2 FQGNSA. V lost 3 bases to trimming and J lost 5 bases, with 12 bases between them. The length of the CDR3 is 14 residues.

The CDR3 coding sequence is TGTGCCACCAGCAGCGAGCCCGCTGGGCTATCTGGTCGGTTCTTC. It yields the protein CATSSEPAGLSGRFF. J is TRBJ2-1 and V is TRBV15; D remains unclear. V dropped 3 bases and J dropped 15 bases, with 24 bases sitting between them. Germline CDR1 is LNHNV and CDR2 is YYDKDF (reference sequence). The CDR3 sequence is 15 residues long.